These T cell receptor beta chains were read from a single sample in a study of preoperative IRX-2 immunotherapy in early breast cancer. Profiled with immunoSEQ multiplex PCR; TCRdb holds only in-frame clones, not every one. Seen here are approximately 44,000 clones, about 95% observed once, and the top ten hold 1.6%. The material sequenced was tumor tissue, taken after IRX-2 immunotherapy. These receptors were taken from a human donor with breast cancer. Both conserved end residues are part of each CDR3. The order of the fields is J gene, D gene, V gene, CDR3 protein. D genes are given only for firm matches.

J: TRBJ2-7; D: .; V: TRBV7-9; CDR3: CASSLVPARPPYEQYF
J: TRBJ2-1; D: .; V: TRBV6-5; CDR3: CASSYGPSNEQFF
J: TRBJ2-5; D: .; V: TRBV30; CDR3: CAWSVGAGAPDQETQYF
J: TRBJ2-3; D: TRBD2; V: TRBV7-3; CDR3: CASSLLGLAGGTDTQYF
J: TRBJ2-3; D: TRBD2; V: TRBV4-2; CDR3: CASSPVGLIATDTQYF
J: TRBJ2-5; D: .; V: TRBV11-3; CDR3: CASSSRSQETQYF
J: TRBJ1-2; D: .; V: TRBV2; CDR3: CASIWGRGGYTF
J: TRBJ2-1; D: .; V: TRBV5-4; CDR3: CASSSPGLANEQFF
J: TRBJ2-2; D: .; V: TRBV11-2; CDR3: CASSLLAMNTGELFF
J: TRBJ1-1; D: .; V: TRBV7-9; CDR3: CASGAKAFF
J: TRBJ2-1; D: TRBD1; V: TRBV11-3; CDR3: CASSSGQAYNEQFF
J: TRBJ2-7; D: .; V: TRBV7-6; CDR3: CASSAGPNYEQYF
J: TRBJ2-1; D: .; V: TRBV18; CDR3: CASSLGQNEQFF
J: TRBJ2-7; D: .; V: TRBV9; CDR3: CASSEGLDGSYEQYF
J: TRBJ1-1; D: .; V: TRBV11-2; CDR3: CASSRRTVNTEAFF
J: TRBJ2-5; D: .; V: TRBV30; CDR3: CAWSVPGRDWETQYF
J: TRBJ2-3; D: .; V: TRBV7-6; CDR3: CASSLTDTQYF
J: TRBJ1-1; D: TRBD1; V: TRBV7-9; CDR3: CASSSQGRHTEAFF
J: TRBJ1-3; D: TRBD1; V: TRBV5-6; CDR3: CASSQRQGVISGNTIYF
J: TRBJ2-5; D: TRBD1; V: TRBV2; CDR3: CASGTVQRGETQYF
J: TRBJ2-7; D: TRBD1; V: TRBV4-2; CDR3: CASSQDWLGDRGSYEQYF
J: TRBJ2-7; D: TRBD2; V: TRBV27; CDR3: CASRAGALEQYF
J: TRBJ2-5; D: .; V: TRBV9; CDR3: CASSVVNGRGETQYF
J: TRBJ1-1; D: .; V: TRBV4-3; CDR3: CASSSMLGAEAFF
J: TRBJ2-3; D: .; V: TRBV11-2; CDR3: CASSPPREGAAPSTDTQYF
J: TRBJ2-4; D: .; V: TRBV30; CDR3: CAWSFENIQYF
J: TRBJ2-3; D: .; V: TRBV4-2; CDR3: CASSFEEFGTDTQYF
J: TRBJ2-7; D: .; V: TRBV5-1; CDR3: CASSLDREAEQYF
J: TRBJ1-4; D: .; V: TRBV7-8; CDR3: CASGRGAPNEKLFF
J: TRBJ2-3; D: .; V: TRBV28; CDR3: CASSPQRASTDTQYF
J: TRBJ2-2; D: .; V: TRBV10-1; CDR3: CASLGNRLVTGELFF
J: TRBJ2-5; D: TRBD2; V: TRBV4-3; CDR3: CASSQGTSGRPGRQETQYF
J: TRBJ2-5; D: .; V: TRBV10-3; CDR3: CAISDHRAETQYF
J: TRBJ2-2; D: .; V: TRBV5-1; CDR3: CASSLWTPDTGELFF
J: TRBJ2-1; D: .; V: TRBV19; CDR3: CASSPVRADNEQFF
J: TRBJ2-1; D: .; V: TRBV27; CDR3: CASSWGAYEQFF
J: TRBJ2-4; D: .; V: TRBV5-1; CDR3: CASSLESGTIQYF
J: TRBJ1-1; D: TRBD1; V: TRBV11-3; CDR3: CASSLGTGYTEAFF
J: TRBJ2-7; D: .; V: TRBV9; CDR3: CASSVEPRRDEQYF
J: TRBJ2-1; D: .; V: TRBV9; CDR3: CASSVYPYNEQFF
J: TRBJ2-1; D: .; V: TRBV30; CDR3: CAWSRTTRIDEQFF
J: TRBJ1-1; D: TRBD1; V: TRBV5-1; CDR3: CASSPVGQGYTEAFF
J: TRBJ1-2; D: .; V: TRBV11-1; CDR3: CASSLTAGLDYGYTF
J: TRBJ2-7; D: .; V: TRBV20-1; CDR3: CSAEKGHEQYF
J: TRBJ2-2; D: .; V: TRBV25-1; CDR3: CASSSRTYDGAGELFF
J: TRBJ1-5; D: TRBD1; V: TRBV18; CDR3: CASSPRGQGSNQPQHF
J: TRBJ2-6; D: TRBD1; V: TRBV5-1; CDR3: CASRDRGDGANVLTF
J: TRBJ2-5; D: .; V: TRBV30; CDR3: CAWSVGETQYF